At least ten counts were recorded for the clone carrying this T cell receptor beta chain. Antigen unknown. This entry comes from a study of early T cells in non-severe SARS-CoV-2 infection. Study-wide background: Alpha and beta chains were unpaired, from unsorted whole-blood bulk RNA. Study findings and constraints: VDJdb matching skewed toward anti-spike CD8 responses, missing private and CD4 specificities.

Trimming took off 4 bases at V and 6 bases at J, with 22 bases between the two ends. This CDR3 has 17 amino acids. TCRdb re-derived calls from the 5' RACE reads in MiXCR, one entry per CDR3 protein. Of under 85,000 distinct CDR3 sequences in the sample, 4.5% to 6% were seen once. This material consisted of whole blood, taken at baseline. The V and J genes are TRBV12-3 or TRBV12-4 and TRBJ2-1; D possibly corresponds to TRBD2 (5 bases). The TCR originated in an adult who was a healthcare worker with PCR-confirmed SARS-CoV-2 infection or an uninfected control (not recorded which). The CDR3 sequence is CASSSPSINLAANEQFF. The CDR3 nucleotides read TGTGCCAGCAGTTCCCCTTCGATAAACCTAGCAGCCAATGAGCAGTTCTTC.